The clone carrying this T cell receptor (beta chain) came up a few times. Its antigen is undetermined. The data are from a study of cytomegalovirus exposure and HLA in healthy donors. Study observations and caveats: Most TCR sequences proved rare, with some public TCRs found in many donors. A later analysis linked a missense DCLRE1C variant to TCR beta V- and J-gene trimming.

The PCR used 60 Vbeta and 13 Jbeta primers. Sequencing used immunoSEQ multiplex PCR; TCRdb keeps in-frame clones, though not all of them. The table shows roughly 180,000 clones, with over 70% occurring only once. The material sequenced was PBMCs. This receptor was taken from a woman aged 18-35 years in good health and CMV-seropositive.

CDR3: CASSEGAGVTEAFF. Here the CDR3 DNA reads TGCGCCAGCAGCGAGGGGGCAGGGGTCACTGAAGCTTTCTTT. This rearrangement joins TRBV5-1 to TRBJ1-1; 7 nucleotides match TRBD1. This CDR3 is 14 amino acids long. Germline V lookup: CDR1 SGHRS, CDR2 YFSETQ. J lost 4 bases, V lost 4 bases, and 7 bases had no gene match.